A selection of T cell receptor beta chains follows, all from one sample in a study of blood T cell repertoires in COVID-19. Profiled with immunoSEQ multiplex PCR; TCRdb holds only in-frame clones, not every one. Among roughly 180,000 clones listed, roughly 85% were seen once. Specimen: PBMCs or T cells enriched from blood (not recorded which). The receptors stem from a woman aged 45-65 years who had recovered from COVID-19. Both conserved end residues are part of each CDR3. A D gene is named only where the DNA matches it firmly. Size tells how often a clone was seen (once, few, many) or the class of an expanded clone, and some rows leave it out.

CASSLSPGGYLPGLFF,TGTGCCAGCAGCTTATCCCCAGGGGGATACCTTCCCGGGCTGTTTTTT,TRBJ2-2,.,TRBV7-9,TRBD1,16
CASYGTPQASRQASPLHF,TGTGCCAGCTACGGGACACCCCAGGCATCCCGCCAAGCTTCACCCCTCCACTTT,TRBJ1-6,.,TRBV7-3,.,18
CATRSEGLGGEAFF,TGTGCCACCAGATCGGAAGGACTGGGTGGGGAAGCTTTCTTT,TRBJ1-1,.,TRBV24-1,.,14
CASGAREQFF,TGTGCCTCTGGGGCCCGCGAGCAGTTCTTC,TRBJ2-1,.,TRBV11-3,.,10
CASSGTGAGNTIYF,TGCGCCAGCAGCGGGACAGGGGCTGGAAACACCATATATTTT,TRBJ1-3,.,TRBV5-1,TRBD1,14
CASSLEGTGGTDTQYF,TGCGCCAGCAGCTTGGAGGGGACAGGGGGCACAGATACGCAGTATTTT,TRBJ2-3,.,TRBV5-1,TRBD1,16
CAISELAGPTLYQETQYF,TGTGCCATCAGTGAATTAGCGGGGCCGACCCTGTACCAAGAGACCCAGTACTTC,TRBJ2-5,.,TRBV10-3,TRBD2,18
CASSLTGSNQPQHF,TGTGCCAGCAGTTTAACGGGGAGCAATCAGCCCCAGCATTTT,TRBJ1-5,.,TRBV27,.,14
CASSFQQGQPQHF,TGTGCCAGCAGTTTCCAGCAGGGTCAGCCCCAGCATTTT,TRBJ1-5,.,TRBV28,.,13
CASSHTPLAGVNTGELFF,TGTGCCAGCAGCCATACCCCCCTAGCGGGGGTGAACACCGGGGAGCTGTTTTTT,TRBJ2-2,.,TRBV11-3,TRBD2,18
CASSQVSGTGKETQYF,TGTGCCAGTAGTCAAGTTTCCGGGACAGGGAAAGAGACCCAGTACTTC,TRBJ2-5,.,TRBV19,TRBD1,16
CASRPKGQGYSYGYTF,TGTGCCAGCAGACCTAAGGGACAGGGTTATTCCTATGGCTACACCTTC,TRBJ1-2,.,TRBV5-4,TRBD1,16
CASSRQGAPGYTF,TGTGCCAGTAGTCGTCAGGGGGCTCCTGGCTACACCTTC,TRBJ1-2,.,TRBV19,TRBD1,13
CASSVDQDNSPLHF,TGTGCCAGCAGCGTAGATCAGGATAATTCACCCCTCCACTTT,TRBJ1-6,few,TRBV9,.,14
CASSDFLRDQETQYF,TGTGCCAGCAGTGATTTTCTGCGGGACCAAGAGACCCAGTACTTC,TRBJ2-5,.,TRBV28,.,15
CASSLGGGETQYF,TGTGCCAGCAGTTTGGGAGGGGGAGAGACCCAGTACTTC,TRBJ2-5,.,TRBV12-3/TRBV12-4,.,13
CASSLALSFPPPPVGGYF,TGTGCCAGCAGCTTAGCGCTTTCATTTCCGCCGCCGCCGGTCGGTGGGTATTTT,TRBJ2-3,once,TRBV7-2,.,18
CASSPMRGQGDGYTF,TGTGCCAGCAGCCCGATGCGCGGACAGGGCGATGGCTACACCTTC,TRBJ1-2,.,TRBV7-9,TRBD1,15
CASSLVGGIGYGYTF,TGTGCCAGCAGCTTAGTGGGGGGTATCGGCTATGGCTACACCTTC,TRBJ1-2,.,TRBV11-2,.,15
CASNAGFEGNTIYF,TGCGCCTCCAACGCGGGGTTCGAAGGAAACACCATATATTTT,TRBJ1-3,.,TRBV10-2,.,14
CASRPRGGGGTEAFF,TGTGCCAGCAGGCCTCGGGGGGGAGGAGGCACTGAAGCTTTCTTT,TRBJ1-1,many,TRBV28,.,15
CSVGTGRDTEAFF,TGCAGCGTTGGGACAGGGAGGGACACTGAAGCTTTCTTT,TRBJ1-1,.,TRBV29-1,TRBD1,13
CASSSPMGTGGYTEAFF,TGTGCCAGTAGTTCCCCCATGGGGACAGGGGGGTACACTGAAGCTTTCTTT,TRBJ1-1,.,TRBV19,TRBD1,17
CASSQDGREGDTQYF,TGTGCCAGCAGCCAAGATGGGCGGGAGGGCGATACGCAGTATTTT,TRBJ2-3,.,TRBV3-1/TRBV3-2,TRBD2,15
CASSPYPRQGGDQPQHF,TGTGCCAGCAGCCCCTACCCACGACAGGGTGGGGATCAGCCCCAGCATTTT,TRBJ1-5,.,TRBV5-5,TRBD1,17
CASSLLGDTEAFF,TGTGCCAGCAGCCTTCTCGGAGACACTGAAGCTTTCTTT,TRBJ1-1,.,TRBV3-1/TRBV3-2,.,13
CASSPWGQGGELFF,TGTGCCAGCTCACCATGGGGCCAGGGCGGGGAGCTGTTTTTT,TRBJ2-2,.,TRBV18,.,14
CASSPPGSNQPQHF,TGTGCCAGCAGCCCCCCAGGGAGCAATCAGCCCCAGCATTTT,TRBJ1-5,.,TRBV7-2,.,14
CASSSGQGNYGYTF,TGTGCCAGCAGTTCAGGACAGGGCAACTATGGCTACACCTTC,TRBJ1-2,.,TRBV27,TRBD1,14
CATQTGVSQPQHF,TGTGCCACCCAGACAGGGGTCTCCCAGCCCCAGCATTTT,TRBJ1-5,.,TRBV2,TRBD1,13
CASSPPQGTGQNYGYTF,TGTGCCAGCTCACCACCGCAAGGGACAGGACAGAACTATGGCTACACCTTC,TRBJ1-2,.,TRBV18,TRBD1,17
CASGRQGGVNQPQHF,TGTGCCAGCGGCAGACAGGGCGGGGTTAATCAGCCCCAGCATTTT,TRBJ1-5,few,TRBV2,TRBD1,15